The T cell receptor (beta chain) under discussion was sequenced for a study of T-cell memory formation after mild COVID-19. It was 5'RACE with constant-segment primers that produced the TCR alpha and TCR beta cDNA libraries, which carried sample barcodes and UMIs. TCRdb passed the 5' RACE reads through MiXCR, listing each CDR3 protein once. The sample records some 410,000 distinct CDR3 sequences, about a quarter being singletons. The CDR3 consists of 19 residues. V dropped 3 bases and J dropped 14 bases, with 35 bases sitting between them. Per the germline V gene, CDR1 is SGHDT and CDR2 is YYEEEE. Concerning this clonotype itself: Its antigen is as yet unknown.

Points from the study as a whole: Pre-infection memory already had some responding clones, implying cross-reactive memory joined. Contracting clones localized mainly to CM and EM when CD4+ and mainly to EMRA when CD8+.

The chain is built from TRBV5-6 and TRBJ2-2; a possible D gene is TRBD1 (8 bases). The sequenced sample consisted of PBMCs or a T cell subset sorted from them (not recorded which). The clonotype comes from an adult woman who had mild COVID-19 (a few samples of this study predate the infection). Cell type and time point are not known. The CDR3 reads CASSYSRQGPRWEGGLLFF. CDR3 in DNA: TGTGCCAGCAGCTACAGCCGACAGGGGCCGAGGTGGGAGGGAGGACTCCTGTTTTTT.